The 19 T cell receptor beta chains listed next were all sequenced from one sample in a study of cytomegalovirus exposure and HLA in healthy donors. The PCR used 60 Vbeta and 13 Jbeta primers. TCRdb's table, derived via immunoSEQ multiplex PCR, lists solely in-frame clones and lacks some. The data show approximately 110,000 clones, with 80% seen just once and approximately 0.24% held by the top ten. Specimen: PBMCs. These TCRs come from a man aged 50 to 59 in good health and CMV-seronegative.

V gene TRBV5-6 combines with J gene TRBJ1-1, with 7 bases fitting TRBD1. Trimming cost V 3 bases and J 11 bases; bases outside gene matches: 7. The CDR3 consists of 12 residues. The germline CDR1 and CDR2 sequences are SGHDT and YYEEEE. The CDR3 nucleotides are TGTGCCAGCAGCTCGGAACAGGGGCCCGCTTTCTTT. It specifies CASSSEQGPAFF.

V gene TRBV13 combines with J gene TRBJ2-5; 16 bases line up with TRBD2. Germline CDR1 is PRHDT and CDR2 is FYEKMQ (reference sequence). The length of the CDR3 is 15 residues. J lost 2 bases, V lost 6 bases, and 0 bases had no gene match. CDR3 nucleotide sequence: TGTGCCAGCAGGGGACTAGCGGGGGGGCAAGAGACCCAGTACTTC. This sequence encodes CASRGLAGGQETQYF.

The chain employs TRBV10-3 and TRBJ2-7; 9 bases match TRBD2. The CDR3 consists of 14 residues. CDR1 ENHRY and CDR2 SYGVKD come from the germline V gene. V gave up 6 bases and J gave up 0 bases; unmatched junction bases: 3. DNA of the CDR3: TGTGCCATCAGGGCTAGCGGGGACTCCTACGAGCAGTACTTC. Protein: CAIRASGDSYEQYF.

V and J are TRBV27 and TRBJ2-5; no clear D. The CDR3 runs to 14 residues. V dropped 2 bases and J dropped 4 bases, with 11 bases sitting between them. Germline CDR1 is MNHEY and CDR2 is SMNVEV (reference sequence). CDR3 protein: CASSLLLGGETQYF. The CDR3 DNA is TGTGCCAGCAGTTTACTCCTAGGTGGAGAGACCCAGTACTTC.

The V call is TRBV29-1, the J call TRBJ2-2; 14 bases agree with TRBD2. The CDR3 runs 14 residues. Looked up from germline, CDR1 is SQVTM and CDR2 is ANQGSEA. V lost 6 bases and J lost 7; bases outside the gene matches: 4. As DNA, the CDR3 is TGCAGCGTGGGACTAGCGGGAGATAGCGGGGAGCTGTTTTTT. This codes for CSVGLAGDSGELFF.

V usage is TRBV5-1 and J usage is TRBJ2-3; 7 bases map to TRBD2. J lost 2 bases, V lost 0 bases, and 6 bases had no gene match. The CDR3 has 16 residues. In germline, CDR1 is SGHRS, CDR2 YFSETQ. Here the CDR3 reads CASSLESSGVTDTQYF. The CDR3 coding sequence is TGCGCCAGCAGCTTGGAGTCCAGCGGGGTCACAGATACGCAGTATTTT.

This chain uses TRBV27 with TRBJ2-5, with TRBD1 as a possible D gene (5 bases). Germline CDR1 and CDR2: MNHEY and SMNVEV (reference sequence). The CDR3 totals 13 residues. Trimming stripped 3 bases from V and 7 bases from J, with 12 bases between. CDR3 in DNA: TGTGCCAGCAGTTTGTACCAGGGTGGGACCCAGTACTTC. This sequence encodes CASSLYQGGTQYF.

The chain couples TRBV4-2 to TRBJ2-3; 7 nucleotides match TRBD2. Trimming at V came to 3 bases and at J to 7 bases, leaving 16 bases not matched to a gene. Germline loops: CDR1 LGHNA, CDR2 YNFKEQ. The CDR3 consists of 17 residues. The CDR3 DNA follows: TGTGCCAGCAGCCAGACGGGTCTCGCGGGGGAGCGGAATACGCAGTATTTT. As protein: CASSQTGLAGERNTQYF.

The CDR3 DNA reads as TGTGCCAGCAGCTTTGCAGGGGGTGTTTCAGATACGCAGTATTTT. The encoded protein is CASSFAGGVSDTQYF. J is TRBJ2-3 and V is TRBV7-9, with 7 bases that match TRBD1. V trimming: 3 bases; J trimming: 4 bases; junction bases outside the gene matches: 7. Germline assignment: CDR1 SEHNR and CDR2 FQNEAQ (reference sequence). This CDR3 is built from 15 residues.

This chain links TRBV7-2 with TRBJ1-2, with D unresolved. Germline values: CDR1 SGHTA, CDR2 FQGNSA. The CDR3 sequence is 14 residues long. With 5 bases removed from V and 7 bases from J, the gap between germline ends came to 17 bases. The CDR3 is CASSKRVGESGYTF. CDR3 DNA: TGTGCCAGCAGCAAGAGGGTTGGTGAAAGTGGCTACACCTTC.

The rearrangement links TRBV7-9 to TRBJ2-1, with D possibly being TRBD1 or TRBD2 (6 bases each). The germline V and J ends were trimmed by 5 bases and 1 base, with 15 bases remaining between them. The CDR3 has 16 residues. CDR1 SEHNR and CDR2 FQNEAQ come from the germline V gene (reference sequence). The CDR3 protein is CASSLGGGGSYNEQFF. CDR3 bases: TGTGCCAGCAGCCTAGGGGGAGGTGGGTCCTACAATGAGCAGTTCTTC.

The genes are TRBV29-1 and TRBJ2-7, with 8 bases identical to TRBD2. V gave up 0 bases and J gave up 4 bases; unmatched junction bases: 8. The CDR3 is 15 amino acids. CDR1 is SQVTM and CDR2 is ANQGSEA in the germline V gene. CDR3 amino acids: CSVEDQERESYEQYF. CDR3 coding DNA: TGCAGCGTTGAAGATCAAGAGCGGGAGTCTTACGAGCAGTACTTC.

This clone came up once. The chain recombines TRBV6-1 with TRBJ1-3; D remains ambiguous. V was cut by 0 bases and J by 1 base, with 10 bases left in between. Germline V gives CDR1 MNHNS, CDR2 SASEGT. CDR3 size: 16 residues. CDR3 coding DNA: TGTGCCAGCAGTGAAGCTCTGGCATTGTCTGGAAACACCATATATTTT. It encodes CASSEALALSGNTIYF.

On this clone itself: The same CDR3 can be traced to other DNA sequences in this sample. The J gene is TRBJ2-7, the V gene TRBV7-6; D not resolved. The CDR3 consists of 18 residues. Trimming stripped 1 base from V and 2 bases from J, with 21 bases between. CDR1 and CDR2 from the germline V gene are SGHVS and FNYEAQ. The CDR3 spells CASSLGRQTMGVTYEQYF. CDR3 coding DNA: TGTGCCAGCAGCTTAGGTCGCCAAACGATGGGCGTCACCTACGAGCAGTACTTC.

The chain employs TRBV19 and TRBJ2-7; 8 nucleotides align to TRBD2. Germline trimming cut 2 bases from V and 2 bases from J; bases unmatched to any gene: 2. The CDR3 totals 14 residues. Germline V gene data show CDR1 as LNHDA and CDR2 as SQIVND (reference sequence). The CDR3 nucleotides read TGTGCCAGTAGTATACAAGCGGGGGCCTACGAGCAGTACTTC. As protein: CASSIQAGAYEQYF.

This clone has a single count. V and J are TRBV7-3 and TRBJ2-2; no reliable D call. Germline V gene lookup returns CDR1 SGHTA and CDR2 FQGTGA. Trimming cost V 4 bases and J 8 bases, with 8 bases left between them. This CDR3 spans 12 amino acids. CDR3 in amino acids: CASSSVRGELFF. Written as DNA, the CDR3 is TGTGCCAGCAGCTCGGTCCGGGGGGAGCTGTTTTTT.

This rearrangement joins TRBV28 to TRBJ2-5; tentative D call: TRBD1 (6 bases). The last part of the DNA fits TRBJ2-7 better; the J call may be wrong. CDR1 is MDHEN and CDR2 is SYDVKM in the germline V gene. The CDR3 is made up of 16 amino acids. This CDR3 is CASSFSRQVRKYEQYF. The CDR3 nucleotides are TGTGCCAGCAGTTTCTCCAGACAGGTTCGGAAGTACGAGCAGTACTTC.

The V gene is TRBV27, the J gene TRBJ1-1, with 7 bases aligning to TRBD1. V gave up 10 bases and J gave up 7 bases; unmatched junction bases: 21. The length of the CDR3 is 16 residues. Germline-derived CDR1 and CDR2 are MNHEY and SMNVEV (reference sequence). This CDR3 reads CATILRQGRGRDEAFF. In DNA, the CDR3 is TGTGCCACCATCTTAAGACAGGGAAGGGGAAGAGATGAAGCTTTCTTT.

The chain carries TRBV15 and TRBJ2-1; 9 nucleotides match TRBD2. The V segment lost 5 bases and the J segment 8 bases; nucleotides outside the gene matches: 16. CDR3 length: 17 amino acids. Germline-derived CDR1 and CDR2 are LNHNV and YYDKDF (reference sequence). The CDR3 nucleotides read TGTGCCACCAGCGGGCATAAAATTGGACTAGCGTACCATGAGCAGTTCTTC. This encodes CATSGHKIGLAYHEQFF.